What follows describes a single T cell receptor (beta chain). Its specificity is unknown. This record comes from a study of OX40 agonist ivuxolimab in advanced cancers. Clones were read by immunoSEQ multiplex PCR, and TCRdb kept only the in-frame ones, dropping some. The sample gives fewer than 25,000 clones, approximately 83% of which show up once; more than 6.5% is in the top ten. The CDR3 length is 12 residues. With 1 base removed from V and 1 base from J, the gap between germline ends came to 2 bases. Germline loops: CDR1 SGHVS, CDR2 FQNEAQ. Broader study findings: Expansion of clones was among the lowest in partial responders at 0.1-3.0 mg/kg. Circulating CD4+ and CD8+ T cells showed clonal expansion by week 6 at 0.1 to 3.0 mg/kg. Expanded clones were, on average, more numerous among CD8+ T cells than CD4+.

Drawing of blood for sampling happened at baseline, at cycle 4 day 1, and at cycle 7 day 1. The sequence was collected from an adult with an advanced solid tumor such as melanoma, head and neck, liver or kidney cancer. The input for sequencing was CD4+ or CD8+ T cells sorted from blood, taken in a trial of the OX40 agonist ivuxolimab. This chain connects TRBV7-8 to TRBJ2-7; D is uncertain. The CDR3 region has the DNA TGTGCCAGCAGCTTAGGGTCCTACGAGCAGTACTTC. Encoded protein: CASSLGSYEQYF.